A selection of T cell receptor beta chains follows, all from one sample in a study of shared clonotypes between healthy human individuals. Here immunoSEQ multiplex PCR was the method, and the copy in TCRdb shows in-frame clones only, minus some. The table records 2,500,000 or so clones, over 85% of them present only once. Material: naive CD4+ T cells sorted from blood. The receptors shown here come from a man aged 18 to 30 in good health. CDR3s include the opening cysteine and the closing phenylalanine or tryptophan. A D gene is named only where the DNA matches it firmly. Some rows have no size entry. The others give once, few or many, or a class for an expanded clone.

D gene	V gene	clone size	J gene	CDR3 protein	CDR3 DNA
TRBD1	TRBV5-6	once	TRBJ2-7	CASSFAGTGGYEQYF	TGTGCCAGCAGTTTCGCCGGGACAGGGGGTTACGAGCAGTACTTC
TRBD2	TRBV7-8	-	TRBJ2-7	CASSLERGVAYEQYF	TGTGCCAGCAGCTTAGAACGGGGGGTGGCCTACGAGCAGTACTTC
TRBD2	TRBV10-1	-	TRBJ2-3	CASSSGRATDTQYF	TGCGCCAGCAGTAGCGGGAGGGCGACAGATACGCAGTATTTT
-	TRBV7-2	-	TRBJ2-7	CASSLVFEKQYF	TGTGCCAGCAGCTTAGTGTTCGAGAAGCAGTACTTC
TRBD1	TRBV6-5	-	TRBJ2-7	CASSPTGAVREQYF	TGTGCCAGCAGCCCGACAGGGGCCGTACGGGAGCAGTACTTC
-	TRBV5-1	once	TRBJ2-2	CASSLSGRDTGELFF	TGCGCCAGCAGCTTATCGGGCAGGGACACCGGGGAGCTGTTTTTT
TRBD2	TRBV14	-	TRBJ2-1	CASSSRPGLAPYNEQFF	TGTGCCAGCAGCTCTCGACCGGGACTAGCGCCATACAATGAGCAGTTCTTC
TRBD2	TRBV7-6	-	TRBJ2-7	CASSRGTSGTYEQYF	TGTGCCAGCAGCCGCGGGACTAGCGGAACCTACGAGCAGTACTTC
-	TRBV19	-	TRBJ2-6	CASSSTEAVGANVLTF	TGTGCCAGTAGTTCAACAGAGGCGGTTGGGGCCAACGTCCTGACTTTC
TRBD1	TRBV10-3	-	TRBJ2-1	CAISGDRGGNEQFF	TGTGCCATCAGCGGGGACAGGGGAGGCAATGAGCAGTTCTTC
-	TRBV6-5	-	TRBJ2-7	CASSTGTSSYEQYF	TGTGCCAGCAGTACCGGGACAAGCTCCTACGAGCAGTACTTC
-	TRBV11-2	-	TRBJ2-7	CASSALRGAGEQYF	TGTGCCAGCAGCGCACTCAGGGGCGCGGGAGAGCAGTACTTC
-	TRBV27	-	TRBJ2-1	CASSPQDREGRFF	TGTGCCAGCAGTCCCCAGGACAGGGAGGGTCGGTTCTTC
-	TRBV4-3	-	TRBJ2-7	CASSQEWTGGDWEQYF	TGCGCCAGCAGCCAAGAATGGACAGGCGGGGATTGGGAGCAGTACTTC
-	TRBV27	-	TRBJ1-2	CASSPLGGPNYGYTF	TGTGCCAGCAGCCCCCTGGGGGGACCCAACTATGGCTACACCTTC
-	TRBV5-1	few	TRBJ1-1	CASSDGSGNTEAFF	TGCGCCAGCAGCGACGGGAGTGGGAACACTGAAGCTTTCTTT
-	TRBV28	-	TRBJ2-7	CASTSGRLDEQYF	TGTGCCAGCACCTCGGGGCGTCTCGACGAGCAGTACTTC
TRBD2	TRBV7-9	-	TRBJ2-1	CASSLLLAGLYNEQFF	TGTGCCAGCAGCCTCCTACTAGCGGGGTTGTACAATGAGCAGTTCTTC
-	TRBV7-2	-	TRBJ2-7	CASSSGHRYEQYF	TGTGCCAGCAGCTCAGGACACCGCTACGAGCAGTACTTC
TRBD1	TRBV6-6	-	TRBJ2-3	CASSYLGQGPDTQYF	TGTGCCAGCAGTTACTTAGGACAGGGCCCAGATACGCAGTATTTT
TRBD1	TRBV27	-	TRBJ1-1	CASSRDRPNTEAFF	TGTGCCAGCAGTAGGGACAGACCGAACACTGAAGCTTTCTTT
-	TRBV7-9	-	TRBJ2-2	CASRGGTGELFF	TGTGCCAGCCGGGGCGGCACCGGGGAGCTGTTTTTT
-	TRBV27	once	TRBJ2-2	CASSERDTTNTGELFF	TGTGCCAGCAGTGAACGGGACACCACGAACACCGGGGAGCTGTTTTTT
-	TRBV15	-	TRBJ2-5	CATSRDLGTEETQYF	TGTGCCACCAGCAGAGATCTAGGGACCGAAGAGACCCAGTACTTC
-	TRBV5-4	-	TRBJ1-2	CASSLEEGYGYTF	TGTGCCAGCAGCTTGGAGGAGGGGTATGGCTACACCTTC
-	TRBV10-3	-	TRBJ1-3	CAISESGIMGNTIYF	TGTGCCATCAGTGAGTCGGGGATCATGGGAAACACCATATATTTT
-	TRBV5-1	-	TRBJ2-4	CASSLGHSVVSKNIQYF	TGCGCCAGCAGCTTGGGTCACAGCGTCGTTTCCAAAAACATTCAGTACTTC
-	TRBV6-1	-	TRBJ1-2	CASSEAGYGYTF	TGTGCCAGCAGTGAAGCAGGGTATGGCTACACCTTC
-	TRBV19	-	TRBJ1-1	CASSMGDHLNTEAFF	TGTGCCAGTAGTATGGGGGACCACCTGAACACTGAAGCTTTCTTT
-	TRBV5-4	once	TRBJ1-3	CASSLEAPTSGNTIYF	TGTGCCAGCAGCTTGGAGGCTCCGACCTCTGGAAACACCATATATTTT
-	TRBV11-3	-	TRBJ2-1	CASSLRGAYNEQFF	TGTGCCAGCAGCTTACGCGGGGCATACAATGAGCAGTTCTTC
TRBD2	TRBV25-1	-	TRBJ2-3	CASSDASGRYTDTQYF	TGTGCCAGCAGTGACGCTAGCGGACGTTACACAGATACGCAGTATTTT
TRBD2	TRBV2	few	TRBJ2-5	CASRRSSSGGQETQYF	TGTGCCAGCAGACGCAGTTCTAGCGGGGGACAAGAGACCCAGTACTTC
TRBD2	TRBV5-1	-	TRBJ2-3	CASSLAGTSGGILSTDTQYF	TGCGCCAGCAGCTTAGCCGGGACTAGCGGGGGGATTTTAAGCACAGATACGCAGTATTTT
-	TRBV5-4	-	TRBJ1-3	CASSLMGRISGNTIYF	TGTGCCAGCAGCTTGATGGGACGGATCTCTGGAAACACCATATATTTT
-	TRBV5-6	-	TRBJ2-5	CASMLPAAQETQYF	TGTGCCAGCATGCTCCCGGCAGCCCAAGAGACCCAGTACTTC
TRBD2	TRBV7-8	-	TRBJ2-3	CASSLVFSRLAGDTDTQYF	TGTGCCAGCAGCTTAGTTTTTTCGAGGCTAGCGGGAGACACAGATACGCAGTATTTT
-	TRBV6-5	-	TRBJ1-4	CASSWTPSTNEKLFF	TGTGCCAGCAGTTGGACCCCTTCGACTAATGAAAAACTGTTTTTT
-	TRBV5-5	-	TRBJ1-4	CASSHDGNEKLFF	TGTGCCAGCAGCCATGACGGTAATGAAAAACTGTTTTTT
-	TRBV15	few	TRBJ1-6	CATSRDLGGALHF	TGTGCCACCAGCAGAGATCTGGGAGGAGCCCTCCACTTT